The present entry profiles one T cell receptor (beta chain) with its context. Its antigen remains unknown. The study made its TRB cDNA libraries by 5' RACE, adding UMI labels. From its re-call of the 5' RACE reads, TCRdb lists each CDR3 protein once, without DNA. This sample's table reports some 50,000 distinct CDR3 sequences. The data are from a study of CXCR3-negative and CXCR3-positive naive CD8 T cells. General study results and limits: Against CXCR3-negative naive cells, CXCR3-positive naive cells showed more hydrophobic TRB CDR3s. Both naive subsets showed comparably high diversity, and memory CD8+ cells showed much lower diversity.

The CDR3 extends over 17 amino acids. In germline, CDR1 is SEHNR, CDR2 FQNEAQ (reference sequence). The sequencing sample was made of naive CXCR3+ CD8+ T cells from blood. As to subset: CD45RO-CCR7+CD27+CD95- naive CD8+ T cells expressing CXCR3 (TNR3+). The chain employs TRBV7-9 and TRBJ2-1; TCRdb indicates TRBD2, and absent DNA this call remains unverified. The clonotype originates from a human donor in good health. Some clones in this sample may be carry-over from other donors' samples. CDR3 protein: CASSWGLAGGDYNEQFF.